This T cell receptor (beta chain) was observed in a study of T cell clusters in autoimmune cytopenias (dated by TCRdb to about 2019). General notes on the study: Per sample, TRB sequencing gave a median depth of around 53,000 reads and a median of roughly 2,500 distinct TRB clonotypes. The goal of the study was to determine whether autoimmune cytopenia patients have a disease-specific immune repertoire signature that could serve as a blood-based biomarker. In autoimmune cytopenia patients, peripheral blood TRB and IGH repertoires were sequenced during active disease and over treatment follow-up, together with healthy, CLL and autoimmune hepatitis controls. The full study reports these points: In the comparison of secondary cytopenia with CLL, the cluster-lack signature was not observed, apparently because the dominant lymphoma-associated repertoire masked the signature. Healthy donors showed roughly 3-fold more exclusive TRB clusters than active autoimmune hepatitis patients, consistent with an autoimmunity-wide signature. The GLIPH analysis suggested a lack of physiological T cell clusters in primary autoimmune cytopenia patients, since a few dozen clusters were exclusive to healthy donors whereas 17 were exclusive to patients. The T cell clusters were defined only in silico, and the functional role of the clusters still needed to be validated experimentally. The TRB repertoire shifts, including less even repertoires in secondary cytopenia and CLL, mostly reflected lymphoma bias and not autoimmunity.

Each sample's TRB amplification started from approximately 240 ng of peripheral blood genomic DNA, which corresponds to tens of thousands of genome equivalents. Multiplex PCR with a touch-down protocol amplified TRB rearrangements, with the TRB-A and TRB-B primer pools combined in a single tube. Illumina adapters and sample indices were added to the amplicons through two consecutive PCR reactions performed with Phusion HS II polymerase. The amplicons were purified from gel with the NucleoSpin Gel and PCR Clean-up kit, after which the amplicons were quantified by Qubit and checked for quality on an Agilent 2100 Bioanalyzer. Sequencing of the libraries was done on an Illumina MiSeq with 600-cycle, single-indexed, paired-end runs. In the source study's methods: MiXCR version 2.1.12, together with the default MiXCR reference library, was used to align and assemble the TRB reads. Each unique CDR3 nucleotide sequence defined a clone, and only productive sequences with at least two reads were analysed. Repertoire diversity was assessed with alpha-parameterized diversity profiles (alpha 0 to 5), including the Shannon (alpha 1) and Simpson (alpha 2) indices, which were computed with an R script. The tcR package was used to compute combinatorial TRB VJ usage, and cohorts were compared on this usage by principal component analysis with ade4. TCRbeta CDR3s were clustered with GLIPH on cohort pairs matched by age and read depth, and cluster frequencies were compared by Wilcoxon test. After reprocessing by TCRdb, each CDR3 protein sequence is one entry, and no DNA is given. Clone size and V and J calls follow TCRdb, not the original study. This sample's listing comprises approximately 3,600 distinct CDR3 sequences. Roughly 35% of the sample lies in the top ten.

As to this clonotype: Its cognate antigen has yet to be identified.

The CDR3 has 16 amino acids, counting the end cysteine and phenylalanine. No DNA is listed. The sample was peripheral blood. The source of this sequence is a human donor with an autoimmune cytopenia, with autoimmune hepatitis or in good health (not recorded which). Recombination linked TRBV12-3 or TRBV12-4 to TRBJ1-5. CDR3 reads: CASTPRKDYSNQPQHF.